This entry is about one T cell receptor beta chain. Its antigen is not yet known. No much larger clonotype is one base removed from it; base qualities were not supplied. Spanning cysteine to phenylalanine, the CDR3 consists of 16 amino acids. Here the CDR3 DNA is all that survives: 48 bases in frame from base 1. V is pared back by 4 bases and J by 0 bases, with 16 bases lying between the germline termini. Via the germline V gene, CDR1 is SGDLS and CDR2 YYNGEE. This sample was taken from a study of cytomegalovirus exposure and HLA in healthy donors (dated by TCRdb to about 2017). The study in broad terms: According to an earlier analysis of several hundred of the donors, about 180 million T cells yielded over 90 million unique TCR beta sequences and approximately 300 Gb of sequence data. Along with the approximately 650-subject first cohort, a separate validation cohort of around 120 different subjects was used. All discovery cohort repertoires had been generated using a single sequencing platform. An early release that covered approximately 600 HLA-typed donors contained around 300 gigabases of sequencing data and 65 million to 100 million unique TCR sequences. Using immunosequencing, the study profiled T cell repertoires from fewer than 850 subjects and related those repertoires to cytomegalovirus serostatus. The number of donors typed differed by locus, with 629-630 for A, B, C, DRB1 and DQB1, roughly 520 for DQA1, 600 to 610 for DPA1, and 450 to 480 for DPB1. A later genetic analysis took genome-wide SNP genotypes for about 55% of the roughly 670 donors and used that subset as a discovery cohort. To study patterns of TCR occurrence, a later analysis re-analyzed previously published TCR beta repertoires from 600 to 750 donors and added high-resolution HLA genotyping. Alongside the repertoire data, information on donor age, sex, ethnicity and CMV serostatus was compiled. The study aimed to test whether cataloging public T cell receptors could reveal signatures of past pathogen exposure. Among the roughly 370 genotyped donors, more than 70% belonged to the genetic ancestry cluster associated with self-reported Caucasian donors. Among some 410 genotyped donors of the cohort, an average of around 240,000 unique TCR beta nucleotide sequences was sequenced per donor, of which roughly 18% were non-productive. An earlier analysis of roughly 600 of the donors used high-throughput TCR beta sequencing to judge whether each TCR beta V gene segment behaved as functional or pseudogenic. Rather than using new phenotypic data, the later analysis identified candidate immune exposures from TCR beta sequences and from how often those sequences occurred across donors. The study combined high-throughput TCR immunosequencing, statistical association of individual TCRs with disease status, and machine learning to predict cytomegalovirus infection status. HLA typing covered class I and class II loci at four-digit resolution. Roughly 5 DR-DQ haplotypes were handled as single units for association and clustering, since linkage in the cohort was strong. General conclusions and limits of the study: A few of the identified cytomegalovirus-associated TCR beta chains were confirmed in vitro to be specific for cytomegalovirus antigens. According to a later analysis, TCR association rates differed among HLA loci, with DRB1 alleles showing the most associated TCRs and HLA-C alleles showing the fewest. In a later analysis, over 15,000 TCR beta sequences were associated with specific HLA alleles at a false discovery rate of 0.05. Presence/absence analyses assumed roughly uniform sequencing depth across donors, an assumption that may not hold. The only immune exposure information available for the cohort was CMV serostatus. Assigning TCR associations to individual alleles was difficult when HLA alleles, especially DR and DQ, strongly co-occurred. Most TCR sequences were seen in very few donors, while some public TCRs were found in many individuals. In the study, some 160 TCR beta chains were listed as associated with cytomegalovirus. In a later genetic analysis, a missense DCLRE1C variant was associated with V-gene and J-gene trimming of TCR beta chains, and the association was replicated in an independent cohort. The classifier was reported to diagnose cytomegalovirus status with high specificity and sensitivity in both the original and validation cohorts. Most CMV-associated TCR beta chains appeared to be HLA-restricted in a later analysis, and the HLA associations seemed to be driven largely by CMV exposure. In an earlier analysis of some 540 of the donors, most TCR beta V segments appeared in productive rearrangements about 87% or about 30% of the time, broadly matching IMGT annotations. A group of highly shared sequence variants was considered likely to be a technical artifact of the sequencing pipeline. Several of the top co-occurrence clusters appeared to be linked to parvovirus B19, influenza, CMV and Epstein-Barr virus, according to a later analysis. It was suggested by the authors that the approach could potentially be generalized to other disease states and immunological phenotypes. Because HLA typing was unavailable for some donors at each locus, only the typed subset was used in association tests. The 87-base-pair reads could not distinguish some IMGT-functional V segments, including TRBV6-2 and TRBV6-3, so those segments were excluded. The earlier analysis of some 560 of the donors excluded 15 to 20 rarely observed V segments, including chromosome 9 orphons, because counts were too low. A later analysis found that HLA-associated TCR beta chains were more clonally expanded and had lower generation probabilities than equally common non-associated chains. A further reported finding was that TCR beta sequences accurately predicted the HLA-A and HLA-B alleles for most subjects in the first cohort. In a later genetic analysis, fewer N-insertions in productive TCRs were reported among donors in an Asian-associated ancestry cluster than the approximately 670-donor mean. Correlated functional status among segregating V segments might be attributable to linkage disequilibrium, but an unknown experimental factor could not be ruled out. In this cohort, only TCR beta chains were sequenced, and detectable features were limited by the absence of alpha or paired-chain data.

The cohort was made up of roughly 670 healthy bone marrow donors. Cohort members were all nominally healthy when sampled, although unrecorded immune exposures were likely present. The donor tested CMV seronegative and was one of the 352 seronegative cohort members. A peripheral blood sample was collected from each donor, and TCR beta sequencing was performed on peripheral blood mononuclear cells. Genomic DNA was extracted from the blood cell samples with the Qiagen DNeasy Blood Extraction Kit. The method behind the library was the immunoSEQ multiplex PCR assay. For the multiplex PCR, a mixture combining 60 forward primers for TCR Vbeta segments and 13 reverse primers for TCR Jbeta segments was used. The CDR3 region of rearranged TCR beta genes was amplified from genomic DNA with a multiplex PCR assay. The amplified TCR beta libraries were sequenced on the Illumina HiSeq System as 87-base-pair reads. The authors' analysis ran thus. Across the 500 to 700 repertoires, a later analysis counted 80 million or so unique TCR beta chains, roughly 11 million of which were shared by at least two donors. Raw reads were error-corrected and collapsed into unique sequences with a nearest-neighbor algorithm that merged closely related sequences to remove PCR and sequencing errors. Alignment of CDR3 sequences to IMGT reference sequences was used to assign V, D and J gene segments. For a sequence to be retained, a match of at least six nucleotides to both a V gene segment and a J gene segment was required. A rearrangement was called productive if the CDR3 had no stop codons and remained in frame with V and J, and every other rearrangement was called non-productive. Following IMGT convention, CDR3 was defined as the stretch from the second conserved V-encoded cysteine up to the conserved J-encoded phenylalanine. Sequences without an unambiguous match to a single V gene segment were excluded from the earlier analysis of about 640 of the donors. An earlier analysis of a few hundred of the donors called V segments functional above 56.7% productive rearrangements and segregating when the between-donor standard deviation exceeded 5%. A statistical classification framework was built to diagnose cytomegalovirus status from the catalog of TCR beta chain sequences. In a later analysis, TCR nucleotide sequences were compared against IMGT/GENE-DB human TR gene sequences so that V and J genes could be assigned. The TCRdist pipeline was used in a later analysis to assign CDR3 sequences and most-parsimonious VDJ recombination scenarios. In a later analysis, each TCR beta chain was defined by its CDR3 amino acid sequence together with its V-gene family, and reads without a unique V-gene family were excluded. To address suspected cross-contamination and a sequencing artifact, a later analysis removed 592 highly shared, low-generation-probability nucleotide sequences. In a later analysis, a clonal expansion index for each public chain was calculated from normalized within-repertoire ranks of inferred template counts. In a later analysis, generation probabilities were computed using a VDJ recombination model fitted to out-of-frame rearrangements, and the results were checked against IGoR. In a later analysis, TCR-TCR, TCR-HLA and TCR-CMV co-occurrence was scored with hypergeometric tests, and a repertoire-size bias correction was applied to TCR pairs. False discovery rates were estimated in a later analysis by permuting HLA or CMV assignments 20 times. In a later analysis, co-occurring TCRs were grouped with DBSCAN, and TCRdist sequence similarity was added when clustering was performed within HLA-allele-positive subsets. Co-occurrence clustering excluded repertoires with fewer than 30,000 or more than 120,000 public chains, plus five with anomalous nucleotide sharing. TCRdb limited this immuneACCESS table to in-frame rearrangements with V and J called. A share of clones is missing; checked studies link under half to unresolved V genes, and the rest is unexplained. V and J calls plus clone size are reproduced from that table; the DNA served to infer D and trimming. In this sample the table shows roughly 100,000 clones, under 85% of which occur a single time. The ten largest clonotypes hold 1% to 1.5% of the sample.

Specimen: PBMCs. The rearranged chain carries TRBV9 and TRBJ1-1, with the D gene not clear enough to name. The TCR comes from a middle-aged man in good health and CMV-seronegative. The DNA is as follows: TGTGCCAGCAGCCCTACGGGGATCCTAATGAACACTGAAGCTTTCTTT. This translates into CASSPTGILMNTEAFF.